This T cell receptor (beta chain) appears in the sequencing data of a study of CD8+ T cells in alopecia areata. This sample's treatment: oral pan-JAK inhibitor, 5-10 mg twice daily. The V gene end was trimmed by 5 bases and the J gene end by 12 bases; junction bases not matched to a gene: 9. Germline-derived CDR1 and CDR2 are MDHEN and SYDVKM. The CDR3 length is 12 residues. Once RNA had been extracted, it was reverse transcribed into cDNA to act as the sequencing template. Only in-frame clones appear in the TCRdb table, and some are missing; sequencing was by immunoSEQ multiplex PCR. In the table there are over 150,000 clones, 55% to 70% of which are singletons. The study's findings and limits: A great number of expanded lesional clones endured in scalp and blood during tofacitinib.

This clone was detected a few times. Its antigen is not known. The genes are TRBV28 and TRBJ1-1; TRBD1 matches 7 bases. The sample consisted of CD4+ T cells sorted from blood, taken at week 4, from a patient treated with tofacitinib. This sequence originates from a human donor with alopecia areata. The CDR3 DNA sequence: TGTGCCAGCAGTACATCGACAGGGTTTCCTTTCTTT. Amino acids: CASSTSTGFPFF.